One and the same sample provided the 29 T cell receptor beta chains below, sequenced in a study of T cells in Graves' hyperthyroidism and ophthalmopathy. Amplification yielded TCR beta CDR3 regions, with RNA transcripts as the source. A first-round RT-PCR of the TCR CDR3 used the HTBI primer set. MiXCR, run by TCRdb on the multiplex PCR reads, gives a single entry per CDR3 protein. The sample records about 500,000 distinct CDR3 sequences, roughly 14% being singletons. The sequencing input was blood. These receptors were obtained from a woman in her late teens or twenties with Graves' hyperthyroidism.

At least ten counts were recorded for this clonotype. The rearrangement uses TRBV7-2 and TRBJ1-6, with 8 bases identical to TRBD1. CDR1 is SGHTA, CDR2 FQGNSA, per germline. This CDR3 region has 15 residues. V lost 5 bases, J lost 7 bases, and 7 bases stayed unmatched. CDR3 DNA: TGTGCCAGCAGCACCCGACAGGGGAAGAATTCACCCCTCCACTTT. Protein product: CASSTRQGKNSPLHF.

This clonotype was seen only a few times. The chain has TRBV6-9 and TRBJ1-1; D not resolved. This CDR3 has 15 amino acids. Germline CDR1 reads MNHGY; CDR2 reads SVAAGI. V was cut by 3 bases and J by 1 base, with 12 bases left in between. The CDR3 sequence is CASSYPGGGNTEAFF. The CDR3, as DNA: TGTGCCAGCAGTTACCCGGGAGGAGGGAACACTGAAGCTTTCTTT.

Ten or more counts support this clonotype. An end of the junction differs from the germline gene, which may be a read error. This chain connects TRBV30 to TRBJ1-1; D remains unclear. The V gene's germline CDR1 is GTSNPN and CDR2 SVGIG (reference sequence). The CDR3 is 8 amino acids. Here the CDR3 reads CTVTEAFF. DNA of the CDR3: TGCACAGTCACTGAAGCTTTCTTT.

There are a few counts of this clonotype. The chain joins TRBV7-8 to TRBJ2-1; 7 bases agree with TRBD2. V shed 0 bases and J 3 bases; nucleotides not matched to a gene: 11. The V gene's germline CDR1 is SGHVS and CDR2 FQNEAQ. There are 18 residues in the CDR3. CDR3 in DNA: TGTGCCAGCAGCTTAGCGGCTAGCGGAGGAGTAAGCTACAATGAGCAGTTCTTC. Its protein product is CASSLAASGGVSYNEQFF.

This clonotype was detected ten times or more. This chain links TRBV30 with TRBJ1-2; D is ambiguous. This CDR3 has 10 amino acids. Germline assignment: CDR1 GTSNPN and CDR2 SVGIG (reference sequence). In DNA, the CDR3 is TGTGCTCTAAAAGGGTATGGCTACACCTTC. Its translation is CALKGYGYTF.

The chain joins TRBV11-2 to TRBJ2-1, with 11 bases identical to TRBD2. The CDR3 length is 17 residues. Germline CDR1 reads SGHAT; CDR2 reads FQNNGV. Trimming took 5 bases from V and 7 from J; bases not matched to a gene: 13. For the CDR3, the DNA is TGTGCCAGCAGCCCCAGTGGGACTAGCGGCCAACAGAATGAGCAGTTCTTC. Its translation is CASSPSGTSGQQNEQFF.

The sample holds many counts of this clonotype. The chain joins TRBV27 to TRBJ1-4, with TRBD1 as a possible D gene (5 bases). V lost 6 bases and J lost 4, with 15 bases in between. The CDR3 is 15 amino acids. Looked up from germline, CDR1 is MNHEY and CDR2 is SMNVEV (reference sequence). CDR3 sequence: CASRPPGLLNEKLFF. The CDR3 region has the DNA TGTGCCAGCAGACCCCCGGGACTGCTTAATGAAAAACTGTTTTTT.

Ten or more counts support this clonotype. The chain uses TRBV27 and TRBJ1-1; the D is unclear. The length of the CDR3 is 15 residues. Germline loops: CDR1 MNHEY, CDR2 SMNVEV (reference sequence). Deletions cut 0 bases from V and 1 base from J, with 9 bases between. CDR3 protein: CASSLSPSANTEAFF. The CDR3 bases are TGTGCCAGCAGTTTATCACCGTCGGCGAACACTGAAGCTTTCTTT.

J is TRBJ2-1 and V is TRBV7-8; 7 positions match TRBD2. The V gene's germline CDR1 is SGHVS and CDR2 FQNEAQ. With 7 bases clipped from V and 8 bases from J, the junction kept 14 bases outside the gene matches. This CDR3 has 15 amino acids. This chain's CDR3 is CASTLWGTTVDEQFF. The CDR3 nucleotides are TGTGCCAGCACCCTATGGGGGACTACGGTCGATGAGCAGTTCTTC.

The rearrangement joins TRBV27 to TRBJ2-3; 10 nucleotides align to TRBD2. The germline V gene encodes CDR1 MNHEY and CDR2 SMNVEV (reference sequence). This CDR3 spans 13 amino acids. The J segment lost 9 bases and the V segment lost 3 bases, leaving 3 bases of the junction unmatched. The CDR3 sequence is CASSLSLAGTQYF. Here the CDR3 DNA reads TGTGCCAGCAGTTTGTCACTAGCGGGGACGCAGTATTTT.

Points on this clonotype: With a much larger clone just one base away, this may be a read error. V is TRBV6-1 and J is TRBJ2-7; no reliable D call. Trimming removed 8 bases at V and 8 bases at J, with 28 bases between. CDR1 MNHNS and CDR2 SASEGT come from the germline V gene. CDR3 length equals 16 residues. The CDR3 DNA follows: TGTGCCAGCGACCTCTTGGGGTCCCTGCGAGCAGGCCAGCAGTACTTC. Its translation is CASDLLGSLRAGQQYF.

The chain carries TRBV11-2 and TRBJ1-1, with D unresolved. CDR1 is SGHAT, CDR2 FQNNGV, per germline. Trimming stripped 6 bases from V and 6 bases from J, with 14 bases between. This CDR3 contains 13 residues. The CDR3 here is CASRRMGIPEAFF. The CDR3 bases are TGTGCCAGCAGACGGATGGGGATCCCTGAAGCTTTCTTT.

This clonotype showed up many times. This chain uses TRBV11-3 with TRBJ1-1; 7 bases match TRBD1. The CDR3 consists of 16 residues. V gave up 5 bases and J gave up 0 bases; unmatched junction bases: 9. Germline CDR1 is SGHNT and CDR2 is YENEEA. CDR3 sequence reads: CASSPAGTVMNTEAFF. The CDR3 DNA follows: TGTGCCAGCAGCCCCGCCGGGACAGTTATGAACACTGAAGCTTTCTTT.

The rearrangement uses TRBV5-8 and TRBJ2-7; TRBD1 agrees at 8 bases. Per germline, CDR1 SGHTS and CDR2 YDEGEE. Trimming took 8 bases from V and 12 from J; bases not matched to a gene: 16. The CDR3 has 13 amino acids. In nucleotides, the CDR3 is TGTGCCAGGATCAACTGGGGTGGCAGGGGGCCGTACTTC. Encoded protein: CARINWGGRGPYF.

This clonotype was recorded at least ten times. V usage is TRBV30 and J usage is TRBJ2-7; D is ambiguous. From germline, CDR1 is GTSNPN and CDR2 SVGIG (reference sequence). The CDR3 contains 12 residues. The germline V and J ends were trimmed by 4 bases and 2 bases, with 9 bases remaining between them. DNA of the CDR3: TGTGCCTGGAACGACGGAGCCTACGAGCAGTACTTC. Protein product: CAWNDGAYEQYF. Combining the CDR3 with reference TRBV30 and TRBJ2-7 gives the whole variable domain SQTIHQWPATLVQPVGSPLSLECTVEGTSNPNLYWYRQAAGRGLQLLFYSVGIGQISSEVPQNLSASRPQDRQFILSSKKLLLSDSGFYLCAWNDGAYEQYFGPGTRLTVT.

The table lists this clonotype with many counts. V gene TRBV18 combines with J gene TRBJ2-2, with TRBD2 identical over 8 bases. CDR3 length: 15 residues. Germline CDR1 is KGHSH and CDR2 is LQKENI. After removal of 3 bases from V and 1 base from J, the junction contained 1 base not matched to a gene. In DNA form, the CDR3 reads TGTGCCAGCTCACCGACTAGCGTGAACACCGGGGAGCTGTTTTTT. Encoded protein: CASSPTSVNTGELFF.

This clonotype was recorded at least ten times. V usage is TRBV20-1 and J usage is TRBJ2-1; the match to TRBD2 covers 9 bases. Germline V lookup: CDR1 DFQATT, CDR2 SNEGSKA (reference sequence). Germline trimming cut 3 bases from V and 6 bases from J; bases unmatched to any gene: 6. The CDR3 spans 14 residues. The CDR3 protein is CSASRTSAGNEQFF. The CDR3 region has the DNA TGCAGTGCTAGCAGGACTAGCGCTGGCAATGAGCAGTTCTTC.

This sequence joins TRBV9 and TRBJ2-1, with TRBD2 identical over 9 bases. V dropped 2 bases and J dropped 7; count of bases not matched to a gene: 4. Per the germline V gene, CDR1 is SGDLS and CDR2 is YYNGEE. There are 14 residues in the CDR3. The CDR3 DNA reads as TGTGCCAGCAGCGTTGCGGGAGGGCCGAATGAGCAGTTCTTC. Translated: CASSVAGGPNEQFF.

In its sample, this clonotype was seen many times. The gene calls are TRBV29-1 and TRBJ1-2; D gene unclear. The CDR3 contains 13 residues. Germline loops: CDR1 SQVTM, CDR2 ANQGSEA. Trimming removed 2 bases at V and 5 bases at J, with 12 bases between. The CDR3 loop reads CSVESGTRYGYTF. CDR3 bases: TGCAGCGTTGAATCCGGAACTAGATATGGCTACACCTTC.

This clonotype was seen ten or more times. The rearrangement uses TRBV6-2 or TRBV6-3 and TRBJ2-1; D call uncertain. Trimming cost V 6 bases and J 7 bases, with 10 bases left between them. CDR3 length equals 12 residues. In germline, CDR1 is MNHEY, CDR2 SVGEGT. CDR3 sequence: CASSTDLNEQFF. CDR3 bases: TGTGCCAGCAGCACAGACTTGAATGAGCAGTTCTTC.

This chain links TRBV29-1 with TRBJ2-1; D gene uncertain. The CDR3 runs 16 residues. Between the trimmed V and J ends, which lost 2 bases and 0 bases, there was a span of 14 bases. CDR1 is SQVTM, CDR2 ANQGSEA, per germline. The CDR3 region is CSVESPTTSSYNEQFF. For the CDR3, the DNA is TGCAGCGTTGAATCTCCTACGACGAGCTCCTACAATGAGCAGTTCTTC.

This clonotype appeared many times. The chain couples TRBV13 to TRBJ2-7, with D possibly TRBD2 on 5 matching bases. The CDR3 is made up of 15 amino acids. V was clipped by 4 bases and J by 6 bases, with 19 bases between them. Germline V CDR1 and CDR2: PRHDT, FYEKMQ (reference sequence). Here the CDR3 reads CASSSPSGSPGEQYF. CDR3 DNA sequence: TGTGCCAGCAGCTCGCCCAGCGGCAGCCCGGGCGAGCAGTACTTC.

The genes are TRBV6-1 and TRBJ2-2, with D possibly being TRBD1 (5 bases). This CDR3 spans 12 amino acids. The germline V and J ends were trimmed by 8 bases and 8 bases, with 12 bases remaining between them. Germline-derived CDR1 and CDR2 are MNHNS and SASEGT. This CDR3 reads CASARGPGELFF. CDR3 sequence (DNA): TGTGCCAGCGCAAGGGGCCCGGGGGAGCTGTTTTTT.

In its sample, this clonotype was seen a few times. The chain joins TRBV5-6 to TRBJ1-4, with D possibly being TRBD1 (5 bases). In germline, CDR1 is SGHDT, CDR2 YYEEEE. This CDR3 contains 15 residues. V lost 1 base and J 6 bases, leaving 13 bases between the germline ends. Here the CDR3 reads CASSLFTPGDEKLFF. In DNA form, the CDR3 reads TGTGCCAGCAGCTTGTTCACTCCGGGGGATGAAAAACTGTTTTTT.

This clonotype showed up many times. This chain joins TRBV19 and TRBJ2-5; TRBD2 matches 9 bases. CDR1 LNHDA and CDR2 SQIVND come from the germline V gene (reference sequence). The CDR3 has 14 amino acids. Trimming removed 6 bases from V and 4 bases from J; junction bases left unmatched: 6. The CDR3 loop is CASRPLSGGETQYF. In nucleotides, the CDR3 is TGTGCCAGTAGGCCACTTAGCGGGGGAGAGACCCAGTACTTC.

This clonotype was detected ten times or more. V and J are TRBV27 and TRBJ2-5; 8 bases are shared with TRBD1. The CDR3 is made up of 14 amino acids. Per the germline V gene, CDR1 is MNHEY and CDR2 is SMNVEV (reference sequence). Germline trimming cut 4 bases from V and 5 bases from J; bases unmatched to any gene: 6. This CDR3 is CASSSRTGRETQYF. The CDR3 DNA follows: TGTGCCAGCAGTTCCCGGACAGGGAGGGAGACCCAGTACTTC.

V and J are TRBV10-1 and TRBJ2-2; D remains unclear. The CDR3 sequence is 13 residues long. Trimming cost V 3 bases and J 6 bases, with 8 bases left between them. Per germline, CDR1 WNHNN and CDR2 SYGVQD (reference sequence). The chain's CDR3 is CASSDRVSGELFF. The CDR3 bases are TGCGCCAGCAGTGATAGGGTATCCGGGGAGCTGTTTTTT.

This clonotype was counted ten times or more. V gene TRBV27 combines with J gene TRBJ2-3; D call uncertain. The CDR3 is 14 residues long. V lost 6 bases to trimming and J lost 5 bases, with 15 bases between them. Looked up from germline, CDR1 is MNHEY and CDR2 is SMNVEV (reference sequence). CDR3 nucleotide sequence: TGTGCCAGCAGGGGCGAGTACCGAGGAGATACGCAGTATTTT. Translating it yields CASRGEYRGDTQYF.

The sample holds a few counts of this clonotype. This CDR3 reads CASSPIDQPQHF. DNA for the CDR3: TGTGCCAGCAGCCCCATCGATCAGCCCCAGCATTTT. The chain has TRBV7-9 and TRBJ1-5; D remains unclear. The CDR3 totals 12 residues. The germline V gene encodes CDR1 SEHNR and CDR2 FQNEAQ (reference sequence). V lost 5 bases to trimming and J lost 5 bases, with 7 bases between them.